Listed here are 32 T cell receptor beta chains from one sample, sequenced in a study of T cells after yellow fever vaccination. One entry per CDR3 protein, called by TCRdb with MiXCR from the 5' RACE reads. This table holds roughly 150,000 distinct CDR3 sequences, about 6.9% found once. The source was CD4+ T cells sorted from PBMCs, collected 10 days after the yellow fever booster vaccination. Receptor source: a man aged 25-45 years who received the YFV17D yellow fever vaccine.

The chain recombines TRBV5-1 with TRBJ2-3, with TRBD1 as a possible D gene (6 bases). In germline, CDR1 is SGHRS, CDR2 YFSETQ. The CDR3 spans 15 residues. V was clipped by 4 bases and J by 4 bases, with 16 bases between them. The CDR3 here is CASSPQGGGADTQYF. CDR3 sequence (DNA): TGCGCCAGCAGCCCACAGGGCGGTGGGGCAGATACGCAGTATTTT.

This clonotype was counted many times. The chain recombines TRBV15 with TRBJ1-4; unclear D gene. From germline, CDR1 is LNHNV and CDR2 YYDKDF (reference sequence). V lost 5 bases and J lost 8, with 15 bases in between. There are 14 residues in the CDR3. The CDR3 sequence is CATSLNSGGEKLFF. Written as DNA, the CDR3 is TGTGCCACCAGCCTCAATTCTGGCGGGGAAAAACTGTTTTTT.

In its sample, this clonotype was seen many times. This chain joins TRBV20-1 and TRBJ2-7; D is unresolved. The CDR3 totals 13 residues. From germline, CDR1 is DFQATT and CDR2 SNEGSKA (reference sequence). The V end was cut by 6 bases, the J end by 0 bases, with 12 bases between. The DNA for the CDR3 is TGCAGTGCCCCCAGAGGCGGCTCCTACGAGCAGTACTTC. Residues: CSAPRGGSYEQYF.

Ten or more counts support this clonotype. V and J are TRBV7-2 and TRBJ2-3; 7 bases match TRBD2. From germline, CDR1 is SGHTA and CDR2 FQGNSA. V trimming: 4 bases; J trimming: 5 bases; junction bases outside the gene matches: 12. The CDR3 covers 16 residues. The CDR3 loop is CASSSPTSVRGDTQYF. The CDR3 DNA sequence: TGTGCCAGCAGCTCCCCTACTAGCGTGAGGGGAGATACGCAGTATTTT. Full variable domain (remainder filled in from reference TRBV7-2 and TRBJ2-3): GAGVSQSPSNKVTEKGKDVELRCDPISGHTALYWYRQSLGQGLEFLIYFQGNSAPDKSGLPSDRFSAERTGGSVSTLTIQRTQQEDSAVYLCASSSPTSVRGDTQYFGPGTRLTVL.

This clonotype was recorded at least ten times. This sequence joins TRBV20-1 and TRBJ2-3, with 13 bases fitting TRBD2. The V segment lost 0 bases and the J segment 2 bases; nucleotides outside the gene matches: 2. Germline CDR1 reads DFQATT; CDR2 reads SNEGSKA (reference sequence). The CDR3 is made up of 16 amino acids. In DNA form, the CDR3 reads TGCAGTGCTAGAGAGGGACTAGCGGGGTACACAGATACGCAGTATTTT. Its protein is CSAREGLAGYTDTQYF.

This clonotype was picked up many times. The chain links TRBV24-1 to TRBJ2-1; D is perhaps TRBD1 (6 bases). Germline-derived CDR1 and CDR2 are KGHDR and SFDVKD. With 7 bases removed from V and 12 bases from J, the gap between germline ends came to 12 bases. There are 11 residues in the CDR3. The CDR3 sequence: CATSVQGRQFF. The CDR3 nucleotides read TGTGCCACCAGCGTACAGGGCCGGCAGTTCTTC.

In this sample, this clonotype turned up many times. The genes are TRBV5-1 and TRBJ2-2; 7 nucleotides line up with TRBD1. V gave up 7 bases and J gave up 2 bases; unmatched junction bases: 14. The CDR3 totals 17 residues. Germline CDR1 and CDR2: SGHRS and YFSETQ. Here the CDR3 DNA reads TGCGCCAGCGGCCAACAGAGGACAGGATCCAACACCGGGGAGCTGTTTTTT. The encoded protein is CASGQQRTGSNTGELFF.

The table lists this clonotype with many counts. CDR3 DNA sequence: TGTGCCAGCAGTGACTACCAGGGTACCCAGTACTTC. It specifies CASSDYQGTQYF. V usage is TRBV6-4 and J usage is TRBJ2-5; a weak D match, TRBD1 (5 bases). Deletions cut 1 base from V and 8 bases from J, with 8 bases between. The V gene's germline CDR1 is MRHNA and CDR2 SNTAGT. The CDR3 loop spans 12 amino acids.

This clonotype was counted ten times or more. This chain joins TRBV4-3 and TRBJ2-7; 9 bases are a match to TRBD2. V shed 2 bases and J 3 bases; nucleotides not matched to a gene: 11. The germline CDR1 and CDR2 sequences are LGHNA and YSLEER. CDR3 length: 17 residues. The CDR3 nucleotides are TGCGCCAGCAGCCAAAGAGTTCCGGGCGGGAGGGGCTACGAGCAGTACTTC. Amino acid sequence: CASSQRVPGGRGYEQYF.

Turning to this clonotype: A single base separates this from a much larger clone, so it may be a read error. The V and J genes are TRBV5-1 and TRBJ1-1; 9 bases map to TRBD1. CDR3 length equals 14 residues. CDR1 and CDR2 (germline): SGHRS, YFSETQ. The CDR3 nucleotides are TGCGCCAGCAGCACCGGACAGGGGAACACTGAAGTTTTCTTT. It yields the protein CASSTGQGNTEVFF.

This rearrangement joins TRBV19 to TRBJ1-5; no reliable D call. This CDR3 comprises 13 residues. Germline CDR1 LNHDA, CDR2 SQIVND (reference sequence). V was shortened by 5 bases and J by 5 bases, with 10 bases between the two germline ends. The CDR3 DNA follows: TGTGCCAGTAGTCCATCGGGGTATCAGCCCCAGCATTTT. It is translated as CASSPSGYQPQHF. The full variable domain, completed using reference TRBV19 and TRBJ1-5, is DGGITQSPKYLFRKEGQNVTLSCEQNLNHDAMYWYRQDPGQGLRLIYYSQIVNDFQKGDIAEGYSVSREKKESFPLTVTSAQKNPTAFYLCASSPSGYQPQHFGDGTRLSIL.

This clonotype showed up many times. The chain has TRBV6-2 or TRBV6-3 and TRBJ2-1, with a weak D call TRBD2 (6 bases). The CDR3 runs to 16 residues. V lost 4 bases to trimming and J lost 5 bases, with 18 bases between them. Germline-derived CDR1 and CDR2 are MNHEY and SVGEGT. The DNA of the CDR3 is TGTGCCAGCAGTTTCTCTTGGGGGAGGCGCGACAATGAGCAGTTCTTC. It codes for CASSFSWGRRDNEQFF.

As for this clonotype: A clone one base away is much larger, so this may be a read error. V is TRBV20-1 and J is TRBJ1-1; D is uncertain. V was trimmed by 4 bases and J by 11 bases, leaving 23 bases between them. Germline loops: CDR1 DFQATT, CDR2 SNEGSKA (reference sequence). The CDR3 has 14 amino acids. The CDR3 spells CSATRMSVNGEAFF. The CDR3 DNA sequence: TGCAGTGCTACTCGCATGAGCGTTAATGGGGAGGCTTTCTTT.

There are many counts of this clonotype. The J gene is TRBJ2-1, the V gene TRBV12-3 or TRBV12-4; weak D call: TRBD1 (7 bases). The CDR3 is made up of 13 amino acids. Trimming pared 7 bases from V and 7 bases from J, leaving 14 bases between. This chain's CDR3 is CASKQQGRNEQFF. In nucleotides, the CDR3 is TGTGCCAGCAAACAACAGGGGAGGAATGAGCAGTTCTTC.

In this sample, this clonotype turned up once. The J gene is TRBJ2-1, the V gene TRBV10-3; 13 nucleotides agree with TRBD2. CDR1 is ENHRY and CDR2 is SYGVKD in the germline V gene. V lost 3 bases and J lost 9; bases outside the gene matches: 11. The CDR3 spans 17 residues. Here the CDR3 reads CAISEPRTSGSVSEQFF. CDR3 DNA: TGTGCCATCAGTGAACCTCGGACTAGCGGGAGTGTGAGTGAGCAGTTCTTC.

This clonotype was seen ten or more times. This chain links TRBV29-1 with TRBJ2-1, with a possible D match to TRBD2 (6 bases). The CDR3 spans 12 residues. The germline V and J ends were trimmed by 4 bases and 9 bases, with 13 bases remaining between them. In germline, CDR1 is SQVTM, CDR2 ANQGSEA. The DNA of the CDR3 is TGCAGCGTTGCTGGCGGCGGGACTGAGCAGTTCTTC. It codes for CSVAGGGTEQFF.

The chain couples TRBV7-2 to TRBJ2-1, with unresolved D. Germline CDR1 reads SGHTA; CDR2 reads FQGNSA. The V end was cut by 3 bases, the J end by 4 bases, with 10 bases between. The CDR3 loop spans 14 amino acids. DNA for the CDR3: TGTGCCAGCAGCTTGCTACCCGGGTACAATGAGCAGTTCTTC. Its protein product is CASSLLPGYNEQFF.

The table lists this clonotype with many counts. CDR3 sequence reads: CASSRDRAYEQYF. The CDR3 coding sequence is TGCGCCAGCAGCCGGGACAGGGCCTACGAGCAGTACTTC. J is TRBJ2-7 and V is TRBV4-3, with TRBD1 matching 9 bases. The CDR3 contains 13 residues. V lost 4 bases to trimming and J lost 2 bases; unmatched junction nucleotides: 0. CDR1 is LGHNA and CDR2 is YSLEER in the germline V gene.

This clonotype was counted ten times or more. The J gene is TRBJ2-5, the V gene TRBV3-1; TRBD1 matches at 7 bases. The CDR3 is 15 amino acids. The trim removed 5 bases at V and 1 base at J, leaving 7 bases unmatched. Germline V gives CDR1 LGHDT, CDR2 YNNKEL (reference sequence). For the CDR3, the DNA is TGTGCCAGCAGCACAGGGACAGTAGTCCAAGAGACCCAGTACTTC. The encoded protein is CASSTGTVVQETQYF.

This clonotype was recorded many times. The chain employs TRBV29-1 and TRBJ2-7; 7 positions agree with TRBD2. CDR3 length: 11 amino acids. Germline V gene lookup returns CDR1 SQVTM and CDR2 ANQGSEA. With 4 bases clipped from V and 12 bases from J, the junction kept 9 bases outside the gene matches. The CDR3 DNA sequence: TGCAGCGTTGCCGTGGGAGGGTTCTCGTACTTC. It is translated as CSVAVGGFSYF.

Many counts were recorded for this clonotype. The chain couples TRBV14 to TRBJ1-1, with D perhaps matching TRBD1 (5 bases). Germline CDR1 is SGHDN and CDR2 is FVKESK. V shed 2 bases and J shed 8 bases, with 21 bases lying between them. The CDR3 loop spans 16 amino acids. The CDR3: CASSQLRGSGADEAFF. The CDR3 DNA sequence: TGTGCCAGCAGCCAACTTAGGGGTTCCGGGGCGGACGAAGCTTTCTTT.

There are many counts of this clonotype. The V gene is TRBV7-9, the J gene TRBJ2-5; D may be TRBD1 or TRBD2 (5 bases each). This CDR3 is built from 13 residues. The germline V gene has CDR1 SEHNR and CDR2 FQNEAQ (reference sequence). The V and J ends lost 5 bases and 6 bases respectively, with 13 bases between them. CDR3 DNA: TGTGCCAGCAGCCCCGGACTGGGACAGACCCAGTACTTC. Translated: CASSPGLGQTQYF.

This clonotype was counted only a few times. The chain's CDR3 is CASSPRSTSGLGPEQFF. Here the CDR3 DNA reads TGTGCCAGCTCACCAAGGAGTACTAGCGGTTTGGGACCCGAGCAGTTCTTC. The chain joins TRBV18 to TRBJ2-1; 8 bases map to TRBD2. The germline gives CDR1 KGHSH, CDR2 LQKENI. With 2 bases clipped from V and 10 bases from J, the junction kept 16 bases outside the gene matches. The CDR3 consists of 17 residues.

This chain connects TRBV6-2 or TRBV6-3 to TRBJ2-6; D call uncertain. Deletions cut 2 bases from V and 0 bases from J, with 8 bases between. The CDR3 loop spans 16 amino acids. Germline V lookup: CDR1 MNHEY, CDR2 SVGEGT. CDR3 coding DNA: TGTGCCAGCAGTTACAAGGTCCGCTCTGGGGCCAACGTCCTGACTTTC. Protein product: CASSYKVRSGANVLTF.

This clonotype was detected a few times. The V call is TRBV20-1, the J call TRBJ2-3; the match to TRBD2 covers 8 bases. The CDR3 loop spans 16 amino acids. Trimming cost V 1 base and J 8 bases; bases outside gene matches: 14. Germline CDR1 DFQATT, CDR2 SNEGSKA (reference sequence). The CDR3 reads CSARVSGTSRGGTQYF. CDR3 nucleotides: TGCAGTGCTAGAGTTAGCGGGACCTCAAGGGGTGGTACGCAGTATTTT.

The table lists this clonotype with many counts. The chain's CDR3 is CSAHRDPGELFF. The CDR3 coding sequence is TGCAGTGCTCACAGGGACCCCGGGGAGCTGTTTTTT. This chain joins TRBV20-1 and TRBJ2-2, with D possibly TRBD1 on 6 matching bases. Germline V CDR1 and CDR2: DFQATT, SNEGSKA (reference sequence). V was shortened by 5 bases and J by 6 bases, with 10 bases between the two germline ends. The CDR3 runs to 12 residues.

This clonotype was seen ten or more times. The chain is built from TRBV5-1 and TRBJ2-3, with D unclear. V was pared by 4 bases and J by 1 base, with 16 bases between. The CDR3 sequence is 16 residues long. Germline loops: CDR1 SGHRS, CDR2 YFSETQ. The CDR3 reads CASSLRGASRTDTQYF. CDR3 nucleotide sequence: TGCGCCAGCAGCCTTCGAGGCGCCTCCCGCACAGATACGCAGTATTTT.

The chain recombines TRBV7-2 with TRBJ1-2; D remains ambiguous. Trimming took off 4 bases at V and 2 bases at J, with 5 bases between the two ends. Germline V gene sequence: CDR1 SGHTA, CDR2 FQGNSA. The CDR3 is 12 amino acids. CDR3 coding DNA: TGTGCCAGCAGCTCAGGAAACTATGGCTACACCTTC. Translation: CASSSGNYGYTF.

For this clonotype: A much larger clone is a single base away; this may be a read error. J is TRBJ2-1 and V is TRBV5-1, with unresolved D. Germline V gene sequence: CDR1 SGHRS, CDR2 YFSETQ. V dropped 3 bases and J dropped 4 bases, with 8 bases sitting between them. The CDR3 consists of 13 residues. The CDR3 DNA reads TGCGCCAGCAGCTGGGAACATTACAATGAGCAGTTCTTC. Amino acids: CASSWEHYNEQFF.

At least ten counts were recorded for this clonotype. This chain connects TRBV5-1 to TRBJ2-3; TRBD1 is a possible D gene (5 bases). V was trimmed by 3 bases and J by 4 bases, leaving 9 bases between them. Looked up from germline, CDR1 is SGHRS and CDR2 is YFSETQ. This CDR3 region has 13 residues. DNA of the CDR3: TGCGCCAGCAGCTCAGGACATCCAGATACGCAGTATTTT. Protein: CASSSGHPDTQYF.

This clonotype was seen many times. This rearrangement joins TRBV6-5 to TRBJ2-1; perhaps TRBD2 as D (6 bases). Trimming removed 0 bases from V and 6 bases from J, with 18 bases in between. Germline V gene data show CDR1 as MNHEY and CDR2 as SVGAGI. The CDR3 extends over 17 amino acids. The CDR3 loop is CASSYSINLGGGNEQFF. CDR3 nucleotides: TGTGCCAGCAGTTACTCGATAAATCTGGGGGGAGGCAATGAGCAGTTCTTC.

The rearrangement uses TRBV2 and TRBJ2-5; no reliable D call. Germline loops: CDR1 SNHLY, CDR2 FYNNEI. The CDR3 loop spans 13 amino acids. The germline V and J ends were trimmed by 3 bases and 7 bases, with 12 bases remaining between them. CDR3 nucleotide sequence: TGTGCCAGCAGTGATCATAGGATCGGGACCCAGTACTTC. It codes for CASSDHRIGTQYF. Combining the CDR3 with reference TRBV2 and TRBJ2-5 gives the whole variable domain EPEVTQTPSHQVTQMGQEVILRCVPISNHLYFYWYRQILGQKVEFLVSFYNNEISEKSEIFDDQFSVERPDGSNFTLKIRSTKLEDSAMYFCASSDHRIGTQYFGPGTRLLVL.